This T cell receptor beta chain originates from a study of blood T cell repertoires in COVID-19. Overall study context: There were acute and convalescent COVID-19 samples, and they came from the United States, Italy and Spain. Sample material is recorded as cDNA or gDNA derived from T cells, B-cell-depleted T cells, or PBMCs.

In the original workflow: Nucleated cell counts were estimated from reference gene primer amplification. The repertoire was sequenced with immunoSEQ multiplex PCR; TCRdb's copy has only in-frame clones and lacks some. The DNA gave D and trimming, while V, J and clone size come from that table. The sample includes under 250,000 clones, around 85% of them seen just once. CDR1 and CDR2 (germline): SGDLS, YYNGEE. The V gene end was trimmed by 4 bases and the J gene end by 4 bases; junction bases not matched to a gene: 11. The CDR3 sequence is 15 residues long. This chain uses TRBV9 with TRBJ2-7; 7 bases map to TRBD2. Sequencing was carried out using peripheral blood. The sequence was obtained from a man in his sixties with acute or convalescent COVID-19. CDR3 amino acids: CASSSGTTPLYEQYF. The CDR3 DNA follows: TGTGCCAGCAGCTCCGGGACTACGCCCTTATACGAGCAGTACTTC.